This TCR beta chain was identified in a study of monozygotic twins with cystic fibrosis. Overall study context: Library input was approximately 3.1 micrograms of fragmented DNA, with approximately 16 PCR cycles.

Here immunoSEQ multiplex PCR was the method, and the copy in TCRdb shows in-frame clones only, minus some. In the table there are 30,000 to 35,000 clones, roughly 90% of which are singletons. Whole-study results and caveats: Nucleotide-identical clonotype sharing was significantly higher within monozygotic CF twin pairs than between unrelated CF individuals. Co-twins had the most similar V usage for 13 of 16 pairs, J for 8.

The CDR3 runs 15 residues. Germline loops: CDR1 SGDLS, CDR2 YYNGEE. The germline V and J ends were trimmed by 5 bases and 1 base, with 13 bases remaining between them. About this clone itself: Its target is unknown.

V and J are TRBV9 and TRBJ1-3; maybe TRBD1 (5 bases). This receptor was obtained from a girl aged 2-10 years with cystic fibrosis. Sequenced input: blood. The CDR3 spells CASRRGDQSGNTIYF. The CDR3 bases are TGTGCCAGCAGAAGAGGGGACCAGTCTGGAAACACCATATATTTT.